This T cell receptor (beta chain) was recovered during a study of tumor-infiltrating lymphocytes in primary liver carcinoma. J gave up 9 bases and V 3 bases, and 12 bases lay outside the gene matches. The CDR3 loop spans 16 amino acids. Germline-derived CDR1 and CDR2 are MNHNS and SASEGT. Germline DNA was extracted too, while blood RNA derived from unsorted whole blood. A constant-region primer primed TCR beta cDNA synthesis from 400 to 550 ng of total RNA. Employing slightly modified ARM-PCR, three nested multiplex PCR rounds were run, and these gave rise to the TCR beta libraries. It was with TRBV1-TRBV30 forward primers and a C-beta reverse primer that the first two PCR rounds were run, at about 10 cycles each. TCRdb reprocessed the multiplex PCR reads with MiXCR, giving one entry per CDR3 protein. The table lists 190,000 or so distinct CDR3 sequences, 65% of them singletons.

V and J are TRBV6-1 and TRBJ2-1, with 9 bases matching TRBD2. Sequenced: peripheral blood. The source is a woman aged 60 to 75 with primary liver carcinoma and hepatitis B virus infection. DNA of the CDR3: TGTGCCAGCAGTGACCCTAGCGGGGCCTCCTACGGTGAGCAGTTCTTC. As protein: CASSDPSGASYGEQFF.